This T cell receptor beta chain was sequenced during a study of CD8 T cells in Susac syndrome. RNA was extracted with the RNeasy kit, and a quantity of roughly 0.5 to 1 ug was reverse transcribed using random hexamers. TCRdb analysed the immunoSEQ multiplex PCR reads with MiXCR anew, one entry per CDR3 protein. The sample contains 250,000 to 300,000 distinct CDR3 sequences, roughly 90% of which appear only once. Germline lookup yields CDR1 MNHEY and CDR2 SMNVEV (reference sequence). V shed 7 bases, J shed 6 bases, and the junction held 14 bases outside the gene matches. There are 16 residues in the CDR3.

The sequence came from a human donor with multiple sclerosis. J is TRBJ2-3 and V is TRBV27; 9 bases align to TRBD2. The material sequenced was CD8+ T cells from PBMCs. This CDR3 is CASTPGRGRAKDTQYF. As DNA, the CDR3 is TGTGCCAGCACCCCTGGCCGCGGGAGGGCCAAGGATACGCAGTATTTT.